The next 10 T cell receptor beta chains were all read from a single sample in a study of T cells of healthy individuals. Using its own MiXCR run on the 5' RACE reads, TCRdb lists one record per CDR3 protein. The sample contains around 63,000 distinct CDR3 sequences, about a sixth of which appear only once. Receptors were obtained from a human donor in good health.

The chain has TRBV18 and TRBJ2-1; 15 positions agree with TRBD2. The CDR3 has 17 amino acids. J gave up 5 bases and V 6 bases, and 8 bases lay outside the gene matches. In germline, CDR1 is KGHSH, CDR2 LQKENI. Here the CDR3 reads CASSPGLAGGGNNEQFF. The CDR3 region has the DNA TGTGCCAGCTCCCCCGGACTAGCGGGAGGGGGGAACAATGAGCAGTTCTTC. Filled out from reference TRBV18 and TRBJ2-1, the complete variable domain reads NAGVMQNPRHLVRRRGQEARLRCSPMKGHSHVYWYRQLPEEGLKFMVYLQKENIIDESGMPKERFSAEFPKEGPSILRIQQVVRGDSAAYFCASSPGLAGGGNNEQFFGPGTRLTVL.

The V call is TRBV4-1, the J call TRBJ2-1; 7 bases agree with TRBD2. The germline CDR1 and CDR2 sequences are MGHRA and YSYEKL. Unmatched junction bases numbered 4, after V lost 3 bases and J lost 2 bases. CDR3 length: 15 residues. CDR3 in DNA: TGCGCCAGCAGCCAGGGAGGGTGGCCCTACAATGAGCAGTTCTTC. Its protein is CASSQGGWPYNEQFF.

Many counts were recorded for this clonotype. The chain recombines TRBV2 with TRBJ1-2; TRBD1 is a possible D gene (5 bases). Trimming shortened V by 2 bases and J by 3 bases, and 7 bases separated the two germline ends. CDR1 SNHLY and CDR2 FYNNEI come from the germline V gene. CDR3 length: 13 residues. CDR3 DNA: TGTGCCAGCAGTGAACAGGGAGACTATGGCTACACCTTC. It is translated as CASSEQGDYGYTF.

In this sample, this clonotype turned up a few times. The chain uses TRBV20-1 and TRBJ2-2; maybe TRBD2 (7 bases). Trimming took 0 bases from V and 4 from J, leaving 15 bases between them. CDR1 DFQATT and CDR2 SNEGSKA come from the germline V gene (reference sequence). There are 16 residues in the CDR3. The CDR3 here is CSARDPGGRGTGELFF. In DNA, the CDR3 is TGCAGTGCTAGAGACCCGGGGGGCCGTGGCACCGGGGAGCTGTTTTTT.

The table lists this clonotype with many counts. The chain employs TRBV5-6 and TRBJ2-7; perhaps D is TRBD1 or TRBD2 (5 bases each). Germline V gives CDR1 SGHDT, CDR2 YYEEEE. Trimming cost V 3 bases and J 1 base, with 14 bases left between them. The CDR3 spans 15 residues. CDR3 DNA sequence: TGTGCCAGCAGCTACCCCGGGACGCGGTCCTACGAGCAGTACTTC. This gives the protein CASSYPGTRSYEQYF.

The rearrangement uses TRBV7-9 and TRBJ1-5, with D possibly matching TRBD1 (5 bases). CDR3 length equals 15 residues. The germline V gene encodes CDR1 SEHNR and CDR2 FQNEAQ (reference sequence). V was pared by 1 base and J by 2 bases, with 9 bases between. Here the CDR3 DNA reads TGTGCCAGCAGCTTAGAGGGGTATGGCAATCAGCCCCAGCATTTT. Protein sequence: CASSLEGYGNQPQHF.

To note about this clonotype: One end of the junction is discordant with germline, which a read error may explain. The chain combines TRBV10-3 with TRBJ1-1, with TRBD1 matching over 7 bases. The CDR3 extends over 14 amino acids. Germline lookup yields CDR1 ENHRY and CDR2 SYGVKD. The CDR3 DNA reads as TGTGCCATCAGTCAAGGACAGGTGAACACTGGAGCTTTCTTT. Its translation: CAISQGQVNTGAFF.

V is TRBV10-3 and J is TRBJ2-7; the D gene is possibly TRBD2 (5 bases). Germline CDR1 is ENHRY and CDR2 is SYGVKD. V was trimmed by 3 bases and J by 7 bases, leaving 19 bases between them. This CDR3 is built from 15 residues. CDR3 DNA: TGTGCCATCAGTGAACGTGGAGCGCCTACGGGAGAGCAGTACTTC. Residues: CAISERGAPTGEQYF.

This clonotype turned up a few times. CDR3 region: CASSGPRITEAFF. CDR3 bases: TGTGCCAGCAGCGGGCCGCGGATCACTGAAGCTTTCTTT. The chain has TRBV27 and TRBJ1-1, with D unclear. The CDR3 loop spans 13 amino acids. The germline CDR1 and CDR2 sequences are MNHEY and SMNVEV (reference sequence). V was shortened by 6 bases and J by 4 bases, with 12 bases between the two germline ends.

This clonotype was recorded many times. The chain is built from TRBV5-6 and TRBJ1-2, with D uncertain. This CDR3 comprises 16 residues. Germline V lookup: CDR1 SGHDT, CDR2 YYEEEE. The germline V and J ends were trimmed by 4 bases and 3 bases, with 19 bases remaining between them. The CDR3 sequence is CASSRRGVSKDYGYTF. As DNA, the CDR3 is TGTGCCAGCAGCCGCCGCGGTGTTTCTAAGGACTATGGCTACACCTTC.